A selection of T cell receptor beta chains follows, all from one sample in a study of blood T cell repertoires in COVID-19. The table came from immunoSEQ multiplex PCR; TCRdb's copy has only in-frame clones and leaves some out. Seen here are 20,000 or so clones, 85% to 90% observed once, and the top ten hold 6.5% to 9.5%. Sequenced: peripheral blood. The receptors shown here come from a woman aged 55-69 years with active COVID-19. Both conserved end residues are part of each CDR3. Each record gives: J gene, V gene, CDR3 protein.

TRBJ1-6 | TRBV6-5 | CASSINRGTSPLHF
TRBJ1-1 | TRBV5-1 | CASSPGQGARAFF
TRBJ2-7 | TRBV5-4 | CASSLPGQGAAYEQYF
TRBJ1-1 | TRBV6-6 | CASRPERKNTEAFF
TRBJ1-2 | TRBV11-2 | CASSPPGQADYGYTF
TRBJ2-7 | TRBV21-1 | CAHTRKRGSSYEQYF
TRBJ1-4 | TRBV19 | CASSIGYEKLFF
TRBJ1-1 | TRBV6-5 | CASSYSGGGGEAFF
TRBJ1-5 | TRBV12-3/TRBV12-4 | CASSPYPNQPQHF
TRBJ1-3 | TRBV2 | CASRPLTAPGNTIYF
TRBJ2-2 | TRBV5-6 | CASSLTFGKSNTGELFF
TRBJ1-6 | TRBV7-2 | CASSSPRTGSPLHF
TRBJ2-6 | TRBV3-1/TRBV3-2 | CASSLRQGQGLTSGANVLTF
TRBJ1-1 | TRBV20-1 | CSARQGAEAFF
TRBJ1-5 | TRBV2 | CASTVGQVQPQHF
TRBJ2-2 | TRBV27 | CASSIPGVGELFF
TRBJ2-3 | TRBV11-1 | CASSPGLAGGPNTQYF
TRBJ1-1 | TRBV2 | CASSNVAMNTEAFF
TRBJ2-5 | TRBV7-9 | CASSLRSDLETQYF
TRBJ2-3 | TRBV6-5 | CASSRGQGTDTQYF
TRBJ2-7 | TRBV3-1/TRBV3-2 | CASSQQNGQGVPYEQYF
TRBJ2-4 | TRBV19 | CASSPGTSGAKNIQYF